This TCR beta chain appears in the sequencing data of a study of T-cell memory formation after mild COVID-19 (dated by TCRdb to the early 2020s). Study-wide context: TCR sequence clusters from the two donors were largely donor specific. In a couple of donors, T-cell clones that expanded and contracted after mild COVID-19 were followed by sequencing TCRalpha and TCRbeta repertoires longitudinally. Two young, previously healthy adult volunteers, one female and one male, were included in the cohort. What the work shows at the level of the full study, not this receptor alone: Clones that contracted from day 15 to 85 showed balanced CD4/CD8 phenotypes, whereas a second wave of clones that expanded from day 15 to 37 leaned towards CD4+. Contracting CD4+ clones appeared mostly in the CM and EM memory subsets, whereas CD8+ clones were enriched in EMRA. The study covered only a couple of mild cases, and larger cohorts including severe cases with pre-infection samples were considered necessary. The second-wave clones that peaked on day 37 were not confirmed to be SARS-CoV-2 specific. The detection of some responding clones in pre-infection memory suggests that pre-existing cross-reactive memory T cells joined the SARS-CoV-2 response.

From its cysteine to its phenylalanine, the CDR3 spans 17 amino acids. The only DNA kept is the CDR3, 51 bases in frame from the first base. The junction shows trimming of 3 bases on V and 2 bases on J, plus 17 bases between the germline ends. The CDR1 and CDR2 encoded by the germline V gene are KGHSH and LQKENI. On this clonotype itself: Its antigen is still unknown. No base-level quality is on record; no much larger clone is a single base apart.

Ficoll-Paque density gradient centrifugation was the method used to isolate PBMCs. Data came from an Illumina NovaSeq 6000. TCRalpha and TCRbeta cDNA libraries were built by 5'RACE with constant-segment primers, adding sample barcodes and unique molecular identifiers. Trizol reagent was used to extract RNA from every sample. Amplification of the libraries took two PCR steps, and the second step added a second sample barcode plus Illumina TruSeq adapters. Sequencing of the libraries was done on an Illumina NovaSeq, producing 2 x 150 bp paired-end reads. For the original study's pipeline: The reads were demultiplexed and collapsed into UMI-guided consensus sequences using migec v1.2.7. Using mixcr v2.1.11, the UMI consensuses were aligned to TRA and TRB V and J templates and assembled into clonotypes. A clonotype was counted as expanded or contracted only when both edgeR and NoisET called the clonotype significant, with the noise models trained on biological replicates. For edgeR calls, a false discovery rate-adjusted p below 0.01 and a log2 fold-change threshold of 1 were applied. PCA with hierarchical clustering of max-normalized trajectories of the 1000 most abundant clonotypes was used as exploratory dynamics analysis. Each responding clone was given a CD4 or CD8 phenotype based on the CD4+ and CD8+ repertoires, which had been sequenced separately. The public reads were reprocessed in TCRdb via fastp at Q25 and MiXCR, keeping in-frame beta chains. Duplicate CDR3 protein sequences are folded into a single record with the most common DNA and genes. TCRdb assigned the V and J calls; the authors' analysis was not used. This sample lists approximately 180,000 distinct CDR3 sequences; under 20% were detected once. 2% to 2.5% of the sample comes from the top ten.

The chain is made from TRBV18 and TRBJ1-5; no D gene is confidently identified. This TCR derives from an adult woman who had mild COVID-19 (a few samples of this study predate the infection). The sample titles of this study are shuffled in the database, so cell type and time point are left out; the donor was told from shared clones. The sequenced material came from PBMCs or a T cell subset sorted from them (not recorded which). The bases read TGTGCCAGCTCACCCGGGCCAGGAGGTCGGGGCAATCAGCCCCAGCATTTT. Its product reads: CASSPGPGGRGNQPQHF.